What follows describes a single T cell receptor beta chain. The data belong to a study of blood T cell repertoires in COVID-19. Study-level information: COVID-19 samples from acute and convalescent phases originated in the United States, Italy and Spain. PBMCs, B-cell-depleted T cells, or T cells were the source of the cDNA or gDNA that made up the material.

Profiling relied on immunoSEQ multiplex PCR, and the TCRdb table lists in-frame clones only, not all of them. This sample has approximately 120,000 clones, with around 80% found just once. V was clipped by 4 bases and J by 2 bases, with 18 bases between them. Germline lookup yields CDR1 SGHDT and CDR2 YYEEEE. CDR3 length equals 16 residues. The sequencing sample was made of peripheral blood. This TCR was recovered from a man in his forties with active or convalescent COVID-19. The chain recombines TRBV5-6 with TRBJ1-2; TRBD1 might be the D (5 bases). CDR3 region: CASSPPPGDPNYGYTF. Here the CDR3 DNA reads TGTGCCAGCAGCCCTCCCCCGGGGGACCCCAACTATGGCTACACCTTC.